These 7 T cell receptor beta chains share one sample of origin, sequenced in a study of blood T cell repertoires in COVID-19. Assay: immunoSEQ multiplex PCR; the TCRdb copy retains only in-frame clones and omits some. The data show some 40,000 clones, 88% seen once. The specimen was peripheral blood. The receptors were gathered from a human donor in a cohort sampled during active COVID-19.

The chain combines TRBV27 with TRBJ2-3, with 10 positions matching TRBD2. Germline CDR1 reads MNHEY; CDR2 reads SMNVEV (reference sequence). The CDR3 covers 18 residues. The V and J ends lost 6 bases and 0 bases, in that order; junction bases with no gene match: 12. CDR3 DNA sequence: TGTGCCAGCAGCAGATCTGGACTAGCGGCAACTAGCACAGATACGCAGTATTTT. Protein product: CASSRSGLAATSTDTQYF.

This clone was picked up one time. The chain couples TRBV18 to TRBJ2-5; unclear D gene. CDR3 length equals 12 residues. From germline, CDR1 is KGHSH and CDR2 LQKENI. V was pared by 5 bases and J by 7 bases, with 11 bases between. The CDR3 region is CASSDPPGTQYF. The CDR3, as DNA: TGTGCCAGCTCAGACCCCCCGGGGACCCAGTACTTC.

The chain links TRBV28 to TRBJ1-1; D call uncertain. This CDR3 is built from 12 residues. The germline V and J ends were trimmed by 2 bases and 8 bases, with 9 bases remaining between them. Germline CDR1 is MDHEN and CDR2 is SYDVKM. The CDR3, as DNA: TGTGCCAGCAGTTTAGTGTCTTCCGAAGCTTTCTTT. Amino acid sequence: CASSLVSSEAFF. Filled out from reference TRBV28 and TRBJ1-1, the complete variable domain reads DVKVTQSSRYLVKRTGEKVFLECVQDMDHENMFWYRQDPGLGLRLIYFSYDVKMKEKGDIPEGYSVSREKKERFSLILESASTNQTSMYLCASSLVSSEAFFGQGTRLTVV.

J is TRBJ2-1 and V is TRBV6-2 or TRBV6-3, with D perhaps TRBD1 (5 bases). This CDR3 contains 14 residues. Germline lookup yields CDR1 MNHEY and CDR2 SVGEGT. The V and J ends lost 6 bases and 4 bases respectively, with 13 bases between them. The CDR3: CASSQSDSYNEQFF. The CDR3 bases are TGTGCCAGCAGCCAATCTGACAGTTACAATGAGCAGTTCTTC.

The rearrangement links TRBV24-1 to TRBJ2-5; 11 positions agree with TRBD2. CDR3 length: 14 amino acids. The J segment lost 4 bases and the V segment lost 5 bases, leaving 2 bases of the junction unmatched. Germline CDR1 and CDR2: KGHDR and SFDVKD. The CDR3 here is CATSGTSGRETQYF. The CDR3 bases are TGTGCCACCAGTGGTACTAGCGGGAGAGAGACCCAGTACTTC.

The V call is TRBV19, the J call TRBJ2-2, with D tentatively TRBD1 (5 bases). The V end lost 4 bases, the J end lost 6 bases, and 18 bases lay between the germline ends. The CDR3 consists of 16 residues. CDR1 is LNHDA, CDR2 SQIVND, per germline (reference sequence). The CDR3 is CASSTWAGRLSGELFF. The CDR3 coding sequence is TGTGCCAGTAGTACCTGGGCAGGGCGTTTGTCCGGGGAGCTGTTTTTT.

V gene TRBV6-2 or TRBV6-3 combines with J gene TRBJ2-7, with TRBD2 matching over 9 bases. This CDR3 is 16 amino acids long. CDR1 MNHEY and CDR2 SVGEGT come from the germline V gene. J lost 0 bases, V lost 2 bases, and 5 bases had no gene match. The CDR3 nucleotides are TGTGCCAGCAGTTACCCAGCGGGAGGTAACTCCTACGAGCAGTACTTC. The encoded protein is CASSYPAGGNSYEQYF.